Ten or more counts support the clone carrying this T cell receptor (beta chain). Germline is not matched at one junction end, which may reflect a read error. Cells are PBMCs isolated from 9 to 10 ml of fresh blood. TCR beta CDR3 region amplification was performed from RNA transcripts. The HTBI primer set was used in a first-round RT-PCR of the TCR CDR3. TCRdb reprocessed the multiplex PCR reads via MiXCR and lists one record per CDR3 protein. The sample holds about half a million distinct CDR3 sequences, approximately 16% seen once. The CDR3 length is 13 residues. This sample was taken from a study of T cells in Graves' hyperthyroidism and ophthalmopathy.

The V and J genes are TRBV12-3 or TRBV12-4 and TRBJ2-1, with TRBD2 matching 8 bases. Sequenced: blood. The sequence was obtained from a woman in her twenties or thirties with Graves' ophthalmopathy. The CDR3 here is CASSLGLDNEQFF. The CDR3 region has the DNA TGCGCCAGCAGCTTGGGACTAGACAATGAGCAGTTCTTC.